This passage covers 17 T cell receptor beta chains from one sample sequenced in a study of Ad26.COV2.S vaccination and SARS-CoV-2 variants. Clones were read by immunoSEQ multiplex PCR, and TCRdb kept only the in-frame ones, dropping some. The sample has approximately 140,000 clones, just over 85% seen once. The input for sequencing was peripheral blood, taken after recovery from COVID-19. These receptors were obtained from a human donor who had recovered from COVID-19.

CDR3 region: CASSSTTGTAEQYF. DNA for the CDR3: TGTGCCAGCAGCTCGACAACCGGGACCGCCGAGCAGTACTTC. V is TRBV13 and J is TRBJ2-7; D may match TRBD1 or TRBD2 (5 bases each). The CDR3 has 14 residues. The V gene's germline CDR1 is PRHDT and CDR2 FYEKMQ (reference sequence). V was pared by 4 bases and J by 6 bases, with 16 bases between.

This chain uses TRBV11-2 with TRBJ1-1; perhaps TRBD1 as D (5 bases). The CDR3 runs 13 residues. With 6 bases removed from V and 5 bases from J, the gap between germline ends came to 13 bases. The germline V gene has CDR1 SGHAT and CDR2 FQNNGV. The CDR3 bases are TGTGCCAGCAGACCAGGGTTCGGGACTGAAGCTTTCTTT. Translation gives CASRPGFGTEAFF.

The DNA for the CDR3 is TGTGCCTGGAGAGGGGGCGGGGGCGCAAATACGCAGTATTTT. It yields the protein CAWRGGGGANTQYF. This chain joins TRBV30 and TRBJ2-3; D might be TRBD1 or TRBD2, each matching 7 bases. V lost 3 bases, J lost 7 bases, and 17 bases lay in between. CDR1 and CDR2 (germline): GTSNPN, SVGIG (reference sequence). The CDR3 is 14 residues long. Full variable domain (rest looked up from reference TRBV30 and TRBJ2-3): SQTIHQWPATLVQPVGSPLSLECTVEGTSNPNLYWYRQAAGRGLQLLFYSVGIGQISSEVPQNLSASRPQDRQFILSSKKLLLSDSGFYLCAWRGGGGANTQYFGPGTRLTVL.

V gene TRBV6-1 combines with J gene TRBJ2-7; D is ambiguous. Trimming cost V 4 bases and J 0 bases, with 16 bases left between them. The germline gives CDR1 MNHNS, CDR2 SASEGT. This CDR3 is 16 amino acids long. As DNA, the CDR3 is TGTGCCAGCAGTGGATTTTGGCAGACCAGCTCCTACGAGCAGTACTTC. As protein: CASSGFWQTSSYEQYF.

V is TRBV28 and J is TRBJ1-1; D is undetermined. Trimming removed 7 bases from V and 1 base from J, with 13 bases in between. The CDR3 sequence is 14 residues long. Germline CDR1 MDHEN, CDR2 SYDVKM. The CDR3 DNA reads as TGTGCCAGCACCCCGGATCGGGAGAACACTGAAGCTTTCTTT. Translated: CASTPDRENTEAFF.

This sequence joins TRBV4-1 and TRBJ2-5, with TRBD1 matching 9 bases. The ends lost 4 bases at V and 2 bases at J; junction bases unmatched: 5. The germline CDR1 and CDR2 sequences are MGHRA and YSYEKL. The CDR3 is 15 amino acids. The CDR3 DNA sequence: TGCGCCAGCAGCCTCACCGGGACAGGGCAAGAGACCCAGTACTTC. Protein product: CASSLTGTGQETQYF.

This clone was picked up one time. The chain couples TRBV30 to TRBJ1-1; 7 nucleotides match TRBD1. The V segment lost 0 bases and the J segment 4 bases; nucleotides outside the gene matches: 11. The V gene's germline CDR1 is GTSNPN and CDR2 SVGIG (reference sequence). The CDR3 is made up of 16 amino acids. The CDR3 loop reads CAWSVRGWNRGTEAFF. CDR3 nucleotide sequence: TGTGCCTGGAGTGTACGGGGTTGGAACAGGGGCACTGAAGCTTTCTTT. The whole variable domain, filled in from reference TRBV30 and TRBJ1-1, reads SQTIHQWPATLVQPVGSPLSLECTVEGTSNPNLYWYRQAAGRGLQLLFYSVGIGQISSEVPQNLSASRPQDRQFILSSKKLLLSDSGFYLCAWSVRGWNRGTEAFFGQGTRLTVV.

The rearrangement joins TRBV28 to TRBJ1-4, with 8 positions matching TRBD1. The CDR3 has 16 residues. Germline trimming cut 4 bases from V and 5 bases from J; bases unmatched to any gene: 9. The germline V gene encodes CDR1 MDHEN and CDR2 SYDVKM. The CDR3 DNA sequence: TGTGCCAGCAGTTCCCTTTGGACAGGGAAAAATGAAAAACTGTTTTTT. It translates to CASSSLWTGKNEKLFF.

This clone showed up just a few times. The V call is TRBV6-5, the J call TRBJ1-3; D call uncertain. The CDR3 length is 13 residues. V lost 5 bases to trimming and J lost 4 bases, with 9 bases between them. The germline gives CDR1 MNHEY, CDR2 SVGAGI. The chain's CDR3 is CASSQSGGNTIYF. In DNA form, the CDR3 reads TGTGCCAGCAGTCAAAGTGGGGGAAACACCATATATTTT.

V is TRBV23-1 and J is TRBJ1-4; no clear D. TRBV23-1 is noted as an ORF with a role that remains uncertain. This CDR3 region has 12 residues. The V end lost 2 bases, the J end lost 12 bases, and 10 bases lay between the germline ends. CDR3 nucleotide sequence: TGCGCCAGCAGTCAACGACGCGGGGAACTGTTTTTT. Protein: CASSQRRGELFF.

The chain employs TRBV18 and TRBJ1-5; D not certain. CDR1 and CDR2 (germline): KGHSH, LQKENI. This CDR3 comprises 14 residues. With 3 bases removed from V and 5 bases from J, the gap between germline ends came to 11 bases. CDR3 region: CASSPYSMDQPQHF. The CDR3 nucleotides read TGTGCCAGCTCACCTTATTCAATGGATCAGCCCCAGCATTTT.

This chain connects TRBV7-2 to TRBJ2-1; maybe TRBD2 (7 bases). The CDR3 length is 15 residues. Trimming took 3 bases from V and 5 from J, leaving 14 bases between them. Germline V CDR1 and CDR2: SGHTA, FQGNSA. The CDR3 DNA sequence: TGTGCCAGCAGCTTCGGGGGGCCTAGGAACAATGAGCAGTTCTTC. Translating it yields CASSFGGPRNNEQFF. The entire variable domain, with the rest obtained from reference TRBV7-2 and TRBJ2-1, is as follows: GAGVSQSPSNKVTEKGKDVELRCDPISGHTALYWYRQSLGQGLEFLIYFQGNSAPDKSGLPSDRFSAERTGGSVSTLTIQRTQQEDSAVYLCASSFGGPRNNEQFFGPGTRLTVL.

V and J are TRBV28 and TRBJ2-1; the D call may be TRBD1 or TRBD2 (7 bases each). This CDR3 contains 15 residues. CDR1 and CDR2 from the germline V gene are MDHEN and SYDVKM. The V gene lost 6 bases and the J gene lost 4 bases, with 16 bases spanning the gap. In DNA, the CDR3 is TGTGCCAGCAGCCCAGGGGGGGGGCCTTACAATGAGCAGTTCTTC. Translating gives CASSPGGGPYNEQFF. Looking up the rest from reference TRBV28 and TRBJ2-1 gives the full variable domain: DVKVTQSSRYLVKRTGEKVFLECVQDMDHENMFWYRQDPGLGLRLIYFSYDVKMKEKGDIPEGYSVSREKKERFSLILESASTNQTSMYLCASSPGGGPYNEQFFGPGTRLTVL.

The chain joins TRBV3-1 (or the pseudogene TRBV3-2) to TRBJ2-7; D gene uncertain. V gave up 3 bases and J gave up 6 bases, with 6 bases separating them. Germline lookup yields CDR1 LGHDT and CDR2 YNNKEL (reference sequence). The CDR3 contains 11 residues. CDR3 region: CASSQNLEQYF. The CDR3 DNA follows: TGTGCCAGCAGCCAGAATCTCGAGCAGTACTTC.

Only a few counts were recorded for this clone. The gene calls are TRBV19 and TRBJ1-6; D unclear. The CDR3 is 14 residues long. Trimming cost V 4 bases and J 7 bases, with 11 bases left between them. Germline V gene data show CDR1 as LNHDA and CDR2 as SQIVND (reference sequence). CDR3 residues: CASSTIFGNSPLHF. The CDR3 DNA reads TGTGCCAGTAGTACGATCTTTGGAAATTCACCCCTCCACTTT.

V usage is TRBV7-2 and J usage is TRBJ1-2; no definite D call. Trimming removed 1 base from V and 7 bases from J, with 10 bases in between. The CDR3 has 13 amino acids. Germline V gene data show CDR1 as SGHTA and CDR2 as FQGNSA. CDR3: CASSLGQVSGYTF. As DNA, the CDR3 is TGTGCCAGCAGCTTAGGGCAGGTCTCTGGCTACACCTTC.

The chain links TRBV24-1 to TRBJ2-1, with 8 bases fitting TRBD2. CDR1 is KGHDR and CDR2 is SFDVKD in the germline V gene. The CDR3 contains 17 residues. Trimming removed 8 bases from V and 8 bases from J; junction bases left unmatched: 19. CDR3 sequence reads: CATKSRLGTSYVDEQFF. CDR3 in DNA: TGTGCCACCAAATCTCGTCTCGGGACTAGTTATGTAGATGAGCAGTTCTTC.